What follows are 8 T cell receptor beta chains derived from one specimen sequenced in a study of cytomegalovirus exposure and HLA in healthy donors. Amplification used 60 Vbeta primers and 13 Jbeta primers. Profiled with immunoSEQ multiplex PCR; TCRdb holds only in-frame clones, not every one. Seen here are about 180,000 clones, roughly 80% observed once, and the top ten hold around 6%. The material sequenced was PBMCs. The receptors shown here come from a man in his forties in good health and CMV-seronegative.

This clone was counted a single time. The chain links TRBV7-2 to TRBJ1-2; no clear D. Germline V lookup: CDR1 SGHTA, CDR2 FQGNSA. CDR3 length equals 13 residues. Trimming stripped 6 bases from V and 8 bases from J, with 16 bases between. The CDR3 sequence is CASRLEGSRGYTF. The CDR3 region has the DNA TGTGCCAGCAGATTGGAGGGATCGAGAGGCTACACCTTC.

The J gene is TRBJ1-2, the V gene TRBV11-2; unclear D gene. The CDR3 loop spans 15 amino acids. V lost 4 bases to trimming and J lost 5 bases, with 17 bases between them. Germline CDR1 SGHAT, CDR2 FQNNGV. The CDR3 loop reads CASSSRLRRRYGYTF. CDR3 nucleotides: TGTGCCAGCAGCTCCCGACTCCGGCGGAGATATGGCTACACCTTC.

Only a few counts were recorded for this clone. The chain has TRBV7-6 and TRBJ2-3; 7 bases fit TRBD2. Germline trimming cut 3 bases from V and 5 bases from J; bases unmatched to any gene: 8. This CDR3 contains 15 residues. Germline V CDR1 and CDR2: SGHVS, FNYEAQ. CDR3 residues: CASSLTSFGEDTQYF. Written as DNA, the CDR3 is TGTGCCAGCAGCTTGACTAGCTTTGGTGAAGATACGCAGTATTTT.

V is TRBV29-1 and J is TRBJ1-1; D is uncertain. The ends were cut back, 0 bases at V and 3 bases at J, with 23 bases in the middle. The germline gives CDR1 SQVTM, CDR2 ANQGSEA. The CDR3 covers 18 residues. CDR3 sequence: CSVEDDASLIGSDTEAFF. In DNA, the CDR3 is TGCAGCGTTGAAGACGATGCTAGTTTGATCGGGAGTGACACTGAAGCTTTCTTT.

The chain carries TRBV7-9 and TRBJ1-1, with 10 positions matching TRBD1. V was clipped by 3 bases and J by 3 bases; unmatched bases: 10. Germline CDR1 SEHNR, CDR2 FQNEAQ (reference sequence). CDR3 length: 17 residues. The CDR3 loop is CASSFGLTGGRYTEAFF. CDR3 coding DNA: TGTGCCAGCAGCTTTGGACTGACAGGGGGCCGTTACACTGAAGCTTTCTTT.

This clone was detected once. The V and J genes are TRBV2 and TRBJ2-3; 9 bases line up with TRBD2. The V gene's germline CDR1 is SNHLY and CDR2 FYNNEI. This CDR3 is 15 amino acids long. J was trimmed by 6 bases and V by 5 bases; bases with no gene match: 9. The CDR3 here is CASSLGLASRDTQYF. In nucleotides, the CDR3 is TGTGCCAGCAGTCTCGGACTAGCGTCGCGGGATACGCAGTATTTT. Full variable domain (remainder filled in from reference TRBV2 and TRBJ2-3): EPEVTQTPSHQVTQMGQEVILRCVPISNHLYFYWYRQILGQKVEFLVSFYNNEISEKSEIFDDQFSVERPDGSNFTLKIRSTKLEDSAMYFCASSLGLASRDTQYFGPGTRLTVL.

The chain joins TRBV19 to TRBJ2-2, with a weak D call TRBD2 (6 bases). CDR3 length: 15 amino acids. Trimming stripped 3 bases from V and 5 bases from J, with 13 bases between. In germline, CDR1 is LNHDA, CDR2 SQIVND (reference sequence). The CDR3, as DNA: TGTGCCAGTAGTATCCAGGTTAGCGGAACCGGGGAGCTGTTTTTT. Protein: CASSIQVSGTGELFF.

In nucleotides, the CDR3 is TGTGCCAGTAGTATAGAGGGGCGGCGACACACAGATACGCAGTATTTT. Translating gives CASSIEGRRHTDTQYF. The chain uses TRBV19 and TRBJ2-3; a possible D gene is TRBD1 (5 bases). This CDR3 comprises 16 residues. Germline values: CDR1 LNHDA, CDR2 SQIVND (reference sequence). Trimming removed 0 bases at V and 2 bases at J, with 12 bases between.